The 29 T cell receptor beta chains presented below share a single source sample, sequenced in a study of blood T cell repertoires in COVID-19 (dated by TCRdb to about 2020). Library preparation employed the immunoSEQ multiplex PCR assay. The table comes from immuneACCESS by way of TCRdb, which keeps in-frame sequences with V and J called. Part of the clones is missing from these tables; in studies checked, under half for an unresolved V gene and the rest for unknown reasons. For this sample there are roughly 300,000 clones; around 83% appear just once. The top ten hold approximately 1.1% of the sample. Source material: peripheral blood. Receptor source: a woman aged 50 to 65 with acute or convalescent COVID-19.

The chain uses TRBV3-1 (or the pseudogene TRBV3-2) and TRBJ1-1; D remains ambiguous. The germline gives CDR1 LGHDT, CDR2 YNNKEL (reference sequence). The CDR3 has 13 amino acids. Trimming took off 3 bases at V and 4 bases at J, with 9 bases between the two ends. The CDR3 nucleotides read TGTGCCAGCAGCCACACGGTAACCACTGAAGCTTTCTTT. As protein: CASSHTVTTEAFF.

V usage is TRBV18 and J usage is TRBJ1-1; no definite D call. V lost 5 bases and J lost 0, with 16 bases in between. In germline, CDR1 is KGHSH, CDR2 LQKENI. The CDR3 sequence is 16 residues long. CDR3 in DNA: TGTGCCAGCTCATCAACAGCCGACCTGATGAACACTGAAGCTTTCTTT. Protein: CASSSTADLMNTEAFF.

This clone was seen once. This chain joins TRBV7-3 and TRBJ1-1; 7 positions agree with TRBD1. The trim removed 1 base at V and 3 bases at J, leaving 5 bases unmatched. Germline CDR1 is SGHTA and CDR2 is FQGTGA. The CDR3 sequence is 15 residues long. In nucleotides, the CDR3 is TGTGCCAGCAGCTTAAGATCCCAGGGGGACACTGAAGCTTTCTTT. Its translation: CASSLRSQGDTEAFF.

This clone turned up a few times. The genes are TRBV2 and TRBJ1-5, with 10 bases aligning to TRBD1. This CDR3 spans 15 amino acids. Losses at the gene ends were 6 bases for V and 2 bases for J; bases not matched to a gene: 4. CDR1 and CDR2 from the germline V gene are SNHLY and FYNNEI. The CDR3 loop reads CASSKTGGGNQPQHF. CDR3 coding DNA: TGTGCCAGCAGCAAGACAGGGGGCGGCAATCAGCCCCAGCATTTT.

As concerns this clone: Within the sample, other DNA sequences also encode this same CDR3. The rearrangement joins TRBV11-2 to TRBJ1-2; 11 bases match TRBD1. V dropped 5 bases and J dropped 8; count of bases not matched to a gene: 4. The germline V gene encodes CDR1 SGHAT and CDR2 FQNNGV. The CDR3 totals 13 residues. In DNA form, the CDR3 reads TGTGCCAGCAGCCTGGGACAGGGGGTGGGCTACACCTTC. It encodes CASSLGQGVGYTF.

V usage is TRBV19 and J usage is TRBJ1-5; unclear D gene. The CDR3 contains 15 residues. The ends were cut back, 1 base at V and 7 bases at J, with 14 bases in the middle. The germline V gene has CDR1 LNHDA and CDR2 SQIVND (reference sequence). CDR3 loop: CASSIGAGKGQPQHF. CDR3 sequence (DNA): TGTGCCAGTAGTATAGGGGCGGGAAAAGGGCAGCCCCAGCATTTT.

The chain links TRBV7-2 to TRBJ2-7, with TRBD1 matching 7 bases. V lost 6 bases and J lost 5; bases outside the gene matches: 16. The CDR3 covers 16 residues. Per the germline V gene, CDR1 is SGHTA and CDR2 is FQGNSA. CDR3 sequence: CASRTEWDRGAHEQYF. CDR3 sequence (DNA): TGTGCCAGCAGGACTGAGTGGGACAGAGGGGCCCACGAGCAGTACTTC.

V is TRBV9 and J is TRBJ2-5, with TRBD1 matching over 12 bases. Germline loops: CDR1 SGDLS, CDR2 YYNGEE. This CDR3 has 15 residues. J gave up 5 bases and V 3 bases, and 5 bases lay outside the gene matches. The CDR3 reads CASSEGQGARETQYF. CDR3 coding DNA: TGTGCCAGCAGCGAGGGACAGGGGGCAAGGGAGACCCAGTACTTC.

The chain employs TRBV12-3 or TRBV12-4 and TRBJ2-7; the match to TRBD2 covers 11 bases. The CDR3 has 13 residues. With V trimmed by 6 bases and J by 4 bases, 2 bases remained unmatched. DNA of the CDR3: TGTGCCAGCAGAACTAGCGGGAGATACGAGCAGTACTTC. Protein: CASRTSGRYEQYF.

The gene calls are TRBV6-5 and TRBJ1-2; D gene unclear. V was clipped by 6 bases and J by 0 bases, with 8 bases between them. The CDR3 loop spans 13 amino acids. The V gene's germline CDR1 is MNHEY and CDR2 SVGAGI. The CDR3 spells CASRLGANYGYTF. The CDR3 DNA reads TGTGCCAGCAGACTCGGAGCTAACTATGGCTACACCTTC.

This clone was seen more than once but under ten times. The chain is built from TRBV10-3 and TRBJ1-1, with 9 bases matching TRBD1. CDR1 and CDR2 (germline): ENHRY, SYGVKD. V was clipped by 5 bases and J by 7 bases; unmatched bases: 11. The CDR3 spans 15 residues. The CDR3: CAISLTGGEEGEAFF. The CDR3 region has the DNA TGTGCCATCAGTTTAACAGGGGGCGAGGAGGGTGAAGCTTTCTTT.

The rearrangement joins TRBV7-2 to TRBJ1-1; D not resolved. CDR1 SGHTA and CDR2 FQGNSA come from the germline V gene. The length of the CDR3 is 15 residues. Trimming pared 3 bases from V and 6 bases from J, leaving 17 bases between. The CDR3 here is CASSFNGLVTAEAFF. CDR3 nucleotide sequence: TGTGCCAGCAGCTTTAACGGTCTGGTCACGGCTGAAGCTTTCTTT.

The chain has TRBV19 and TRBJ1-1; D remains unclear. V was clipped by 0 bases and J by 4 bases, with 12 bases between them. The CDR3 spans 15 residues. Germline V gives CDR1 LNHDA, CDR2 SQIVND (reference sequence). In nucleotides, the CDR3 is TGTGCCAGTAGTATAGATCCGAGGGAGCCCACTGAAGCTTTCTTT. Its protein product is CASSIDPREPTEAFF.

The J gene is TRBJ1-2, the V gene TRBV6-5; maybe TRBD1 (5 bases). Per the germline V gene, CDR1 is MNHEY and CDR2 is SVGAGI. CDR3 length: 14 residues. Trimming took off 0 bases at V and 3 bases at J, with 8 bases between the two ends. This CDR3 is CASSYSDNYYGYTF. DNA of the CDR3: TGTGCCAGCAGTTACTCGGACAACTACTATGGCTACACCTTC.

The chain carries TRBV29-1 and TRBJ2-1; no clear D gene. This CDR3 is built from 13 residues. The germline V gene encodes CDR1 SQVTM and CDR2 ANQGSEA. V lost 4 bases, J lost 0 bases, and 7 bases lay in between. The CDR3 nucleotides read TGCAGCGTTGGCAGGCCCTCCTACAATGAGCAGTTCTTC. Residues: CSVGRPSYNEQFF.

This clone was detected many times. The chain links TRBV5-6 to TRBJ2-2; D is uncertain. Per the germline V gene, CDR1 is SGHDT and CDR2 is YYEEEE. Trimming took off 4 bases at V and 1 base at J, with 11 bases between the two ends. CDR3 length: 15 amino acids. The CDR3 bases are TGTGCCAGCAGCGGAATAGACAAGAACACCGGGGAGCTGTTTTTT. This gives the protein CASSGIDKNTGELFF.

The V and J genes are TRBV5-1 and TRBJ1-1; possibly TRBD1 for D (5 bases). The CDR3 loop spans 15 amino acids. Germline V gene data show CDR1 as SGHRS and CDR2 as YFSETQ. The V gene lost 0 bases and the J gene lost 3 bases, with 12 bases spanning the gap. The CDR3 protein is CASSLEPGGDTEAFF. The DNA of the CDR3 is TGCGCCAGCAGCTTGGAACCCGGAGGGGACACTGAAGCTTTCTTT.

J is TRBJ1-4 and V is TRBV6-5; TRBD1 matches 8 bases. CDR1 and CDR2 (germline): MNHEY, SVGAGI. V lost 5 bases and J lost 6; bases outside the gene matches: 5. CDR3 length: 14 amino acids. The CDR3 loop reads CASSPQGAYEKLFF. The CDR3 coding sequence is TGTGCCAGCAGTCCCCAGGGGGCATATGAAAAACTGTTTTTT.

This clone has a handful of counts. The chain combines TRBV27 with TRBJ1-4; D is unclear. CDR3 length equals 14 residues. Germline-derived CDR1 and CDR2 are MNHEY and SMNVEV (reference sequence). Trimming removed 1 base at V and 10 bases at J, with 13 bases between. The CDR3 loop is CASSLLEGVGKLFF. The CDR3 DNA is TGTGCCAGCAGTTTATTGGAGGGAGTGGGAAAACTGTTTTTT. The full variable domain, its missing parts supplied by reference TRBV27 and TRBJ1-4, is EAQVTQNPRYLITVTGKKLTVTCSQNMNHEYMSWYRQDPGLGLRQIYYSMNVEVTDKGDVPEGYKVSRKEKRNFPLILESPSPNQTSLYFCASSLLEGVGKLFFGSGTQLSVL.

The V call is TRBV6-6, the J call TRBJ2-1; maybe TRBD1 (6 bases). The V gene's germline CDR1 is MNHNY and CDR2 SVGAGI (reference sequence). V shed 5 bases and J shed 4 bases, with 12 bases lying between them. The CDR3 contains 14 residues. Here the CDR3 DNA reads TGTGCCAGCAGTCAATGGACAGCATACAATGAGCAGTTCTTC. Encoded protein: CASSQWTAYNEQFF.

The rearrangement links TRBV7-3 to TRBJ1-2; TRBD1 matches 8 bases. J gave up 11 bases and V 5 bases, and 13 bases lay outside the gene matches. Germline CDR1 and CDR2: SGHTA and FQGTGA. The CDR3 is made up of 14 amino acids. The DNA of the CDR3 is TGTGCCAGCAGCCCGATCGACAGGGGAGAGAGATACACCTTC. Residues: CASSPIDRGERYTF.

The chain has TRBV30 and TRBJ2-5; TRBD2 agrees at 11 bases. From germline, CDR1 is GTSNPN and CDR2 SVGIG (reference sequence). With V trimmed by 6 bases and J by 2 bases, 8 bases remained unmatched. The CDR3 is 15 residues long. CDR3 protein: CACRPRLAGQETQYF. CDR3 bases: TGTGCCTGTCGACCTCGACTAGCGGGACAAGAGACCCAGTACTTC.

A note on this clone: The sample holds other DNA sequences that translate to the same CDR3. V usage is TRBV5-4 and J usage is TRBJ2-3; D perhaps matches TRBD2 (5 bases). V shed 2 bases and J shed 5 bases, with 9 bases lying between them. The CDR3 spans 13 residues. Germline assignment: CDR1 SGHNT and CDR2 YYREEE (reference sequence). CDR3 coding DNA: TGTGCCAGCAGCTTACGGGGTGGAGATACGCAGTATTTT. It specifies CASSLRGGDTQYF. Full variable domain (missing parts from reference TRBV5-4 and TRBJ2-3): ETGVTQSPTHLIKTRGQQVTLRCSSQSGHNTVSWYQQALGQGPQFIFQYYREEENGRGNFPPRFSGLQFPNYSSELNVNALELDDSALYLCASSLRGGDTQYFGPGTRLTVL.

The V call is TRBV12-3 or TRBV12-4, the J call TRBJ2-7; D uncertain. V lost 2 bases and J 4 bases, leaving 6 bases between the germline ends. The CDR3 has 12 amino acids. CDR3 in amino acids: CASSLNRYEQYF. CDR3 DNA sequence: TGTGCCAGCAGTTTAAATCGGTACGAGCAGTACTTC.

This chain links TRBV5-1 with TRBJ2-3; TRBD2 might be the D (5 bases). The germline gives CDR1 SGHRS, CDR2 YFSETQ. V lost 4 bases, J lost 2 bases, and 14 bases lay in between. This CDR3 has 15 amino acids. CDR3 sequence (DNA): TGCGCCAGCAGCACAGCGGTCTCTTTCACAGATACGCAGTATTTT. This translates into CASSTAVSFTDTQYF. Using reference TRBV5-1 and TRBJ2-3 for the parts outside the CDR3, the full variable domain is KAGVTQTPRYLIKTRGQQVTLSCSPISGHRSVSWYQQTPGQGLQFLFEYFSETQRNKGNFPGRFSGRQFSNSRSEMNVSTLELGDSALYLCASSTAVSFTDTQYFGPGTRLTVL.

The J gene is TRBJ2-7, the V gene TRBV19, with 8 bases fitting TRBD1. This CDR3 region has 13 residues. Germline values: CDR1 LNHDA, CDR2 SQIVND (reference sequence). Trimming took 6 bases from V and 7 from J; bases not matched to a gene: 8. The CDR3 nucleotides are TGTGCCAGTAGGCAGGACAGGGCTCGGGAGCAGTACGTC. As protein: CASRQDRAREQYV.

Regarding this clone: Other DNA sequences within the sample encode an identical CDR3. This rearrangement joins TRBV9 to TRBJ2-5, with 9 bases lining up with TRBD2. The CDR3 extends over 14 amino acids. V gave up 2 bases and J gave up 4 bases; unmatched junction bases: 3. Germline-derived CDR1 and CDR2 are SGDLS and YYNGEE. The CDR3 is CASSVAGGGETQYF. The CDR3, as DNA: TGTGCCAGCAGCGTGGCGGGAGGGGGAGAGACCCAGTACTTC.

The chain recombines TRBV6-2 or TRBV6-3 with TRBJ1-2; tentative D call: TRBD1 (6 bases). The V gene lost 4 bases and the J gene lost 0 bases, with 15 bases spanning the gap. CDR3 length: 16 amino acids. CDR1 and CDR2 from the germline V gene are MNHEY and SVGEGT. The CDR3 spells CASSSFDRPANYGYTF. The CDR3 DNA reads TGTGCCAGCAGTTCATTCGACAGGCCAGCTAACTATGGCTACACCTTC.

The rearrangement uses TRBV18 and TRBJ1-5; the match to TRBD1 covers 9 bases. Unmatched junction bases numbered 4, after V lost 1 base and J lost 6 bases. This CDR3 region has 15 residues. The germline gives CDR1 KGHSH, CDR2 LQKENI. Here the CDR3 reads CASSPRGQGIQPQHF. The CDR3 DNA reads as TGTGCCAGCTCACCACGGGGACAGGGCATTCAGCCCCAGCATTTT.